This TCR beta chain was captured in a study of T cells in Graves' hyperthyroidism and ophthalmopathy. For the study at large: The blood sample was taken at first diagnosis, before treatment began.

Amplified regions were TCR beta CDR3 sequences from RNA transcripts. HTBI primers were used for first-round RT-PCR of the TCR CDR3. TCRdb fed the multiplex PCR reads into MiXCR, producing one record per CDR3 protein. The profile covers around 700,000 distinct CDR3 sequences, with under 20% appearing a single time and 16% taken by the ten largest. Diagnosis relied on clinical symptoms, serum thyroxine and TRAb, thyroid ultrasound and orbital computed tomography. Blood dates from first hyperthyroidism diagnosis, before any ophthalmopathy symptoms. This clonotype was seen repeatedly, ten times or more. Its cognate antigen is unknown. The CDR3 extends over 13 amino acids. Germline V gives CDR1 SGHVS, CDR2 FNYEAQ. V shed 3 bases and J shed 5 bases, with 5 bases lying between them. The study, taken as a whole, reports: Most clonotypes expanded in thyroid above 0.001 were likewise present in blood.

The chain recombines TRBV7-6 with TRBJ1-6; D call uncertain. Sequenced sample: blood. The receptor comes from a woman aged 50 to 60 with Graves' hyperthyroidism that later progressed to Graves' ophthalmopathy. Written as DNA, the CDR3 is TGTGCCAGCAGCTTCGAGAATAATTCACCCCTCCACTTT. Translation: CASSFENNSPLHF.